The rows below give T cell receptor beta chains drawn from one sample of a study of T cells in localized non-small cell lung cancer. The protocol was immunoSEQ multiplex PCR, while the TCRdb copy is restricted to in-frame clones and leaves out a portion. Here the sample spans about 36,000 clones, roughly 87% being singletons. Here the sequenced sample was peripheral blood, taken before any cancer treatment. The source of these receptors is a woman aged 40-70 years with stage I lung adenocarcinoma. The CDR3 runs from the conserved cysteine through the conserved F or W. The D gene is left open where the match is weak. Rows give clone size only sometimes, using once, few, many, or a class for an expanded clone.

D	J	size	V	CDR3	DNA
NA	TRBJ1-1	NA	TRBV7-9	CASSAGASRTEAFF	TGTGCCAGCAGCGCAGGTGCGTCGAGGACTGAAGCTTTCTTT
NA	TRBJ2-3	NA	TRBV5-1	CASSFLGAHTDTQYF	TGCGCCAGCAGCTTTTTGGGGGCGCACACAGATACGCAGTATTTT
NA	TRBJ2-2	NA	TRBV27	CASSFRVGWQRNTGELFF	TGTGCCAGCAGTTTTCGTGTTGGTTGGCAGAGGAACACCGGGGAGCTGTTTTTT
TRBD1	TRBJ1-1	NA	TRBV30	CAWTWTGNTEAFF	TGTGCCTGGACTTGGACAGGGAACACTGAAGCTTTCTTT
TRBD1	TRBJ1-5	NA	TRBV18	CASSPLTGSNQPQHF	TGTGCCAGCTCACCTCTGACAGGGAGCAATCAGCCCCAGCATTTT
NA	TRBJ1-1	NA	TRBV4-3	CASSQDTPGHYFTEAFF	TGCGCCAGCAGCCAAGATACCCCGGGACACTATTTCACTGAAGCTTTCTTT
NA	TRBJ2-5	NA	TRBV12-5	CASGLGPGGTQYF	TGTGCTAGTGGTTTGGGCCCCGGGGGGACCCAGTACTTC
TRBD2	TRBJ2-7	NA	TRBV7-6	CASSLTGRRRGGSDEQYF	TGTGCCAGCAGCTTAACTGGGCGAAGGCGGGGGGGAAGTGACGAGCAGTACTTC
NA	TRBJ1-3	once	TRBV5-1	CASSLPDSISGNTIYF	TGCGCCAGCAGCTTGCCTGACAGTATCTCTGGAAACACCATATATTTT
NA	TRBJ1-4	NA	TRBV7-8	CASSHPSTNEKLFF	TGTGCCAGCAGCCATCCCTCAACTAATGAAAAACTGTTTTTT
TRBD1	TRBJ1-1	NA	TRBV5-1	CASSRQGVGTEAFF	TGCGCCAGCAGCAGACAGGGGGTGGGCACTGAAGCTTTCTTT
NA	TRBJ2-3	once	TRBV27	CASRSPGVTDTQYF	TGTGCCAGCAGATCTCCCGGGGTCACAGATACGCAGTATTTT
NA	TRBJ2-7	NA	TRBV2	CASREQPPSRPYEQYF	TGTGCCAGCAGAGAACAACCGCCGTCGCGGCCCTACGAGCAGTACTTC
NA	TRBJ2-7	NA	TRBV10-3	CAISEVSDDREQYF	TGTGCCATCAGTGAAGTATCAGACGACAGGGAGCAGTACTTC
NA	TRBJ1-2	NA	TRBV27	CASIRGGGYTF	TGTGCCAGCATCCGAGGGGGTGGCTACACCTTC
TRBD1	TRBJ1-3	NA	TRBV18	CASSPGQSFSGNTIYF	TGTGCCAGCTCACCGGGACAGTCGTTTTCCGGAAACACCATATATTTT
NA	TRBJ1-1	NA	TRBV11-1	CASSIRGENTEAFF	TGTGCCAGCAGCATACGAGGGGAGAACACTGAAGCTTTCTTT
NA	TRBJ1-5	NA	TRBV4-1	CASSQRTENSNQPQHF	TGCGCCAGCAGCCAACGGACAGAGAATAGCAATCAGCCCCAGCATTTT
TRBD1	TRBJ2-7	NA	TRBV25-1	CASSGYRRTGGTYEQYF	TGTGCCAGCAGTGGATACCGACGGACAGGGGGGACCTACGAGCAGTACTTC
TRBD1	TRBJ1-4	NA	TRBV5-1	CASSGTGGTNEKLFF	TGCGCCAGCAGCGGGACAGGGGGCACTAATGAAAAACTGTTTTTT
NA	TRBJ1-1	NA	TRBV6-5	CASSFLRDTEAFF	TGTGCCAGCAGTTTCCTCAGGGACACTGAAGCTTTCTTT
NA	TRBJ1-1	NA	TRBV7-9	CASSLSPEAFF	TGTGCCAGCAGCTTATCCCCAGAAGCTTTCTTT
TRBD1	TRBJ2-2	NA	TRBV19	CASMDRVGANTGELFF	TGTGCCAGTATGGACAGGGTAGGGGCGAACACCGGGGAGCTGTTTTTT
TRBD1	TRBJ2-7	NA	TRBV27	CASRLRLATGYEQYF	TGTGCCAGCCGACTCCGGCTCGCGACAGGGTACGAGCAGTACTTC
NA	TRBJ1-2	NA	TRBV5-1	CASSARGEGYGYTF	TGCGCCAGCAGCGCGAGGGGTGAGGGCTATGGCTACACCTTC
TRBD1	TRBJ1-5	NA	TRBV29-1	CSVQGGSNQPQHF	TGCAGCGTCCAAGGGGGCAGCAATCAGCCCCAGCATTTT
NA	TRBJ1-5	once	TRBV2	CASTSPRGGGGQPQHF	TGTGCCAGCACCTCCCCACGCGGAGGAGGAGGGCAGCCCCAGCATTTT
NA	TRBJ1-4	NA	TRBV4-2	CASSQSLGFSEKLFF	TGTGCCAGCAGCCAATCTTTGGGGTTCTCAGAAAAACTGTTTTTT
NA	TRBJ1-5	NA	TRBV7-2	CASSLERGLYQPQHF	TGTGCCAGCAGCTTAGAACGGGGGCTCTATCAGCCCCAGCATTTT
TRBD1	TRBJ1-4	NA	TRBV19	CASSSPARTGRGEKLFF	TGTGCCAGTAGTAGCCCGGCCCGGACAGGGAGGGGCGAAAAACTGTTTTTT
NA	TRBJ1-1	NA	TRBV6-5	CASSYSGSTNTEAFF	TGTGCCAGCAGTTACTCGGGGAGCACGAACACTGAAGCTTTCTTT
NA	TRBJ1-6	NA	TRBV4-1	CASSQRGSLQGSPNSPLHF	TGCGCCAGCAGCCAGAGAGGGTCTCTCCAGGGGTCCCCTAATTCACCCCTCCACTTT
NA	TRBJ1-1	few	TRBV7-3	CASSNVNTEAFF	TGTGCCAGCAGCAACGTCAACACTGAAGCTTTCTTT
NA	TRBJ2-5	NA	TRBV5-1	CASSSDTNKETQYF	TGCGCCAGCAGCTCGGACACTAACAAAGAGACCCAGTACTTC
NA	TRBJ2-7	NA	TRBV11-3	CASTQHPTSYEQYF	TGTGCCAGCACGCAGCACCCTACCTCCTACGAGCAGTACTTC
TRBD1	TRBJ2-7	NA	TRBV27	CASSRTGNEQYF	TGTGCCAGCAGCCGGACAGGGAACGAGCAGTACTTC
TRBD1	TRBJ1-5	NA	TRBV2	CASSLEETGDQHF	TGTGCCAGCAGTCTAGAGGAAACAGGGGACCAGCATTTT
TRBD2	TRBJ2-1	NA	TRBV19	CASSALAGGSPGDEQFF	TGTGCCAGTAGTGCTCTAGCGGGGGGCTCCCCAGGCGATGAGCAGTTCTTC
NA	TRBJ2-3	NA	TRBV6-6	CASTPRGTDTQYF	TGTGCCAGCACGCCCCGCGGCACAGATACGCAGTATTTT
NA	TRBJ2-7	NA	TRBV5-6	CASNTNLQGGEQYF	TGTGCCAGCAACACCAACCTACAGGGCGGCGAGCAGTACTTC
TRBD1	TRBJ2-7	NA	TRBV6-1	CASSDLPRTGSYEQYF	TGTGCCAGCAGTGATCTCCCCAGGACAGGGTCCTACGAGCAGTACTTC
TRBD2	TRBJ2-3	NA	TRBV7-2	CASSLGPSGGGRDTQYF	TGTGCCAGCAGCTTAGGGCCTAGCGGGGGGGGTAGGGATACGCAGTATTTT
NA	TRBJ1-5	once	TRBV30	CAWSGTNHNQPQHF	TGTGCCTGGAGCGGGACTAATCACAATCAGCCCCAGCATTTT
NA	TRBJ1-5	few	TRBV7-9	CASSSGEPQHF	TGTGCCAGCAGCTCAGGGGAGCCCCAGCATTTT
NA	TRBJ1-2	NA	TRBV29-1	CSAGGRNYGYTF	TGCAGCGCTGGGGGTAGAAACTATGGCTACACCTTC
TRBD1	TRBJ2-3	few	TRBV5-1	CASSLAAWTGEADTQYF	TGCGCCAGCAGCTTAGCCGCCTGGACAGGGGAGGCAGATACGCAGTATTTT
TRBD2	TRBJ2-2	NA	TRBV4-2	CASSHPLAGNTGELFF	TGTGCCAGCAGCCACCCTTTAGCGGGGAACACCGGGGAGCTGTTTTTT
NA	TRBJ2-5	NA	TRBV28	CASSLKGGGGETQYF	TGTGCCAGCAGTTTGAAAGGCGGGGGCGGAGAGACCCAGTACTTC
NA	TRBJ1-2	NA	TRBV15	CATSRDGFGGAGYTF	TGTGCCACCAGCAGAGACGGGTTTGGGGGGGCTGGCTACACCTTC
NA	TRBJ1-1	NA	TRBV19	CASRRGRGNTEAFF	TGTGCCAGTAGGAGAGGCCGAGGGAACACTGAAGCTTTCTTT
TRBD1	TRBJ2-4	NA	TRBV6-5	CASKDGGTGVTQYF	TGTGCCAGCAAAGACGGAGGGACAGGGGTTACTCAGTACTTC
NA	TRBJ1-1	NA	TRBV7-2	CASSGIDGVAEAFF	TGTGCCAGCAGCGGGATTGATGGAGTCGCTGAAGCTTTCTTT
NA	TRBJ2-1	few	TRBV9	CASSVGPNEQFF	TGTGCCAGCAGCGTAGGTCCCAATGAGCAGTTCTTC
TRBD1	TRBJ2-7	NA	TRBV5-6	CASRPLDRGHEQYF	TGTGCCAGCCGACCGCTGGACAGGGGACACGAGCAGTACTTC
TRBD1	TRBJ1-2	NA	TRBV5-5	CASSLGSGQGYGYTF	TGTGCCAGCAGCTTGGGGTCGGGACAGGGCTATGGCTACACCTTC
NA	TRBJ1-2	NA	TRBV6-6	CASSRLGGYGYTF	TGTGCCAGCAGTCGATTAGGGGGCTATGGCTACACCTTC
NA	TRBJ1-5	NA	TRBV27	CASSLQGDQPQHF	TGTGCCAGCAGTTTGCAGGGTGATCAGCCCCAGCATTTT
NA	TRBJ2-7	NA	TRBV21-1	CASSNWTSGGAEQYF	TGTGCCAGCAGCAACTGGACTAGCGGGGGGGCCGAGCAGTACTTC